These 2 T cell receptor beta chains were all obtained from the same sample, sequenced in a study of blood T cell repertoires in COVID-19. Only in-frame clones appear in the TCRdb table, and some are missing; sequencing was by immunoSEQ multiplex PCR. The sample lists 150,000 to 200,000 clones; about nine tenths were seen once. Sample: peripheral blood. Receptors originate from a man aged 50-60 years with acute or convalescent COVID-19.

CDR3 in amino acids: CASSFLVSYEQYF. The CDR3 region has the DNA TGTGCCAGCAGCTTTCTAGTATCCTACGAGCAGTACTTC. This chain links TRBV7-8 with TRBJ2-7, with D unresolved. V lost 3 bases and J lost 1, with 7 bases in between. Germline V lookup: CDR1 SGHVS, CDR2 FQNEAQ. This CDR3 spans 13 amino acids.

In nucleotides, the CDR3 is TGTGCCAGCAGCCGGACTAGCGGGTTCTACGAGCAGTACGTC. This codes for CASSRTSGFYEQYV. V and J are TRBV28 and TRBJ2-7; TRBD2 matches 11 bases. Unmatched junction bases numbered 4, after V lost 6 bases and J lost 3 bases. The germline V gene has CDR1 MDHEN and CDR2 SYDVKM. The CDR3 runs 14 residues.